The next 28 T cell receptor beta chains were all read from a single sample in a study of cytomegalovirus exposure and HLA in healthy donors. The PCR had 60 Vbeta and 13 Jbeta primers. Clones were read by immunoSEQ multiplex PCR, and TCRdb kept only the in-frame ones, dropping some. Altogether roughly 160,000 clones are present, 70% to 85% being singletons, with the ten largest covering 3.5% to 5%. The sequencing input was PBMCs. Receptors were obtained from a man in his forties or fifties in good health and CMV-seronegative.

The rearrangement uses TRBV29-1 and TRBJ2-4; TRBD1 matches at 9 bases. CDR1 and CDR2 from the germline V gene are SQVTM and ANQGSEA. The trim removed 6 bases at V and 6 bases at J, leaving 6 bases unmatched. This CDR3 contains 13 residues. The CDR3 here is CSVGTGSLNIQYF. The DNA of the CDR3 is TGCAGCGTAGGGACAGGGAGCTTAAACATTCAGTACTTC.

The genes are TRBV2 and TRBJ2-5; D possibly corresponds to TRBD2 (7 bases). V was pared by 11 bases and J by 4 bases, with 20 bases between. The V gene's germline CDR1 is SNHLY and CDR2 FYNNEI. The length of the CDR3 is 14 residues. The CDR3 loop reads CAENGGGGGETQYF. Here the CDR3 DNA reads TGTGCCGAAAACGGGGGCGGGGGAGGAGAGACCCAGTACTTC.

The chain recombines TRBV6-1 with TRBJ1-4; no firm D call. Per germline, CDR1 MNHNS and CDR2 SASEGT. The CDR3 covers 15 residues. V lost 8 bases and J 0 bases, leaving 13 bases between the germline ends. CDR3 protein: CASGRTAATNEKLFF. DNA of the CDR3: TGTGCCAGCGGGAGGACGGCCGCAACTAATGAAAAACTGTTTTTT.

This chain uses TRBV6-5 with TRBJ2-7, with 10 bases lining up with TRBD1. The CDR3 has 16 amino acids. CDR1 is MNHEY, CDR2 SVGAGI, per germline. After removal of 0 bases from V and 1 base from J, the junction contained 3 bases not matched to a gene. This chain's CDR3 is CASSYSGTGESYEQYF. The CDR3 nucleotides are TGTGCCAGCAGTTACTCCGGGACAGGGGAGTCCTACGAGCAGTACTTC.

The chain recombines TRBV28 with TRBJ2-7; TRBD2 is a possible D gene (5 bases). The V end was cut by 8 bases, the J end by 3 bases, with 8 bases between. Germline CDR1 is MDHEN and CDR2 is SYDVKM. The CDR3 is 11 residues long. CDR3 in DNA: TGTGCCAGCGCGGGCTTCTACGAGCAGTACTTC. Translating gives CASAGFYEQYF. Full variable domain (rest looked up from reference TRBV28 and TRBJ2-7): DVKVTQSSRYLVKRTGEKVFLECVQDMDHENMFWYRQDPGLGLRLIYFSYDVKMKEKGDIPEGYSVSREKKERFSLILESASTNQTSMYLCASAGFYEQYFGPGTRLTVT.

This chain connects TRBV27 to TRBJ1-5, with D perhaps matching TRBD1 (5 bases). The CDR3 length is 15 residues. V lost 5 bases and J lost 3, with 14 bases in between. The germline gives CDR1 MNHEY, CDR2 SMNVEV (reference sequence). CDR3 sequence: CASSPQGEINQPQHF. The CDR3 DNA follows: TGTGCCAGCAGTCCCCAGGGTGAGATCAATCAGCCCCAGCATTTT.

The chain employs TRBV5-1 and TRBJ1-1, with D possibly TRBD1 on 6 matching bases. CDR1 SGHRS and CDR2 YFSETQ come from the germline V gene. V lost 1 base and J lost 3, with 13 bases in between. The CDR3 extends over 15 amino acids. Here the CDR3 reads CASSLNGQTHTEAFF. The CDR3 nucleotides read TGCGCCAGCAGCTTGAATGGACAGACACACACTGAAGCTTTCTTT.

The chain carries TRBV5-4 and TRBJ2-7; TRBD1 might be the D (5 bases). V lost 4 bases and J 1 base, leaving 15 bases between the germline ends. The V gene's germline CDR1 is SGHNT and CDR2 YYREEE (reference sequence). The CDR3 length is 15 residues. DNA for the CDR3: TGTGCCAGCAGCCCTTGGCAGACAGCGTCCTACGAGCAGTACTTC. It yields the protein CASSPWQTASYEQYF.

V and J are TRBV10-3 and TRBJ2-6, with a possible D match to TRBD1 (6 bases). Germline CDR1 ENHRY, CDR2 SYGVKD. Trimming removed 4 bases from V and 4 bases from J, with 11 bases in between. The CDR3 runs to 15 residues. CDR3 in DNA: TGTGCCATCAGTGTACAGGGTGGCGGGGCCAACGTCCTGACTTTC. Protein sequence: CAISVQGGGANVLTF.

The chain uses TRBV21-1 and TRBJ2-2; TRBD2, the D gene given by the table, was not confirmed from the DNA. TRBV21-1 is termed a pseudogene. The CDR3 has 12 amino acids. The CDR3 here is CGSPANTGELFF. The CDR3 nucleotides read TGTGGCAGCCCCGCGAACACCGGGGAGCTGTTTTTT.

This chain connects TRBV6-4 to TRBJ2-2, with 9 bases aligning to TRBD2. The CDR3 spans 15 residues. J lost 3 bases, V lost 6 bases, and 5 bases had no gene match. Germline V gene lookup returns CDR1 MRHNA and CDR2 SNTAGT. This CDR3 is CASSPGLAYTGELFF. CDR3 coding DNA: TGTGCCAGCAGCCCGGGACTAGCTTACACCGGGGAGCTGTTTTTT.

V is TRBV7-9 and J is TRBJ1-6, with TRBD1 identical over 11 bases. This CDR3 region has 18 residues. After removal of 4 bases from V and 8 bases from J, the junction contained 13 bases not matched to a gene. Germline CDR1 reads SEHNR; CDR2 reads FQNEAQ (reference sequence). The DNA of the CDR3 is TGTGCCAGCAGCTACAGTATAAGGGGGACAGGGGGTCATTCACCCCTCCACTTT. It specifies CASSYSIRGTGGHSPLHF.

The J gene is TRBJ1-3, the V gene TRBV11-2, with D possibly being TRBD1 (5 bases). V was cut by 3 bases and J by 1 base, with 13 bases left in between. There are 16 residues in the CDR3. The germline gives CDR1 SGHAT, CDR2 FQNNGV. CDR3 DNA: TGTGCCAGCAGCTTGGGGCCAGGGTCATCTGGAAACACCATATATTTT. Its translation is CASSLGPGSSGNTIYF. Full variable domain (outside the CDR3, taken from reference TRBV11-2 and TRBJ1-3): EAGVAQSPRYKIIEKRQSVAFWCNPISGHATLYWYQQILGQGPKLLIQFQNNGVVDDSQLPKDRFSAERLKGVDSTLKIQPAKLEDSAVYLCASSLGPGSSGNTIYFGEGSWLTVV.

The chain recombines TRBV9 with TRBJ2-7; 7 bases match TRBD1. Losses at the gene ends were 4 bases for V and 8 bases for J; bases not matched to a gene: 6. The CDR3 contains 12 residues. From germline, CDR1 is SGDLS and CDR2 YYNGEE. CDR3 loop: CASSSNRGQQYF. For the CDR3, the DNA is TGTGCCAGCAGCTCAAACAGGGGTCAGCAGTACTTC. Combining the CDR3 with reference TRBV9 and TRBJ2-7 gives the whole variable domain DSGVTQTPKHLITATGQRVTLRCSPRSGDLSVYWYQQSLDQGLQFLIQYYNGEERAKGNILERFSAQQFPDLHSELNLSSLELGDSALYFCASSSNRGQQYFGPGTRLTVT.

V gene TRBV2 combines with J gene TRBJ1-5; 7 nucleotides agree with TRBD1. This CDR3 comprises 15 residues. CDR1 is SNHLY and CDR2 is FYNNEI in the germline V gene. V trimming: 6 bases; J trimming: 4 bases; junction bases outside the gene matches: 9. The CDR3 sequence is CASRPPGDRNQPQHF. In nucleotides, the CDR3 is TGTGCCAGCAGGCCCCCGGGGGACAGAAATCAGCCCCAGCATTTT.

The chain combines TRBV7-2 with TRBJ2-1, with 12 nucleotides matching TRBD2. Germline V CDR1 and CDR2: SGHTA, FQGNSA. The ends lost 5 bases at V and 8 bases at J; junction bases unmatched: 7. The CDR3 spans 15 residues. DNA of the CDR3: TGTGCCAGCAGCCAGACTAGCGGGGGAGCTTATGAGCAGTTCTTC. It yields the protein CASSQTSGGAYEQFF.

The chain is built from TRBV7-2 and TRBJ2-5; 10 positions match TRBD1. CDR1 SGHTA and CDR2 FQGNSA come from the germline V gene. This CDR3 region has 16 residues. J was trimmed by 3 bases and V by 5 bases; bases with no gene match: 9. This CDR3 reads CASSLMTGGSEETQYF. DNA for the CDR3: TGTGCCAGCAGCCTCATGACAGGGGGCTCAGAAGAGACCCAGTACTTC.

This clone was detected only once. DNA for the CDR3: TGTGCCAGTGGGAAGTCAGGGACAAGGGAAAAACTGTTTTTT. This sequence encodes CASGKSGTREKLFF. V and J are TRBV11-2 and TRBJ1-4; D is possibly TRBD1 (6 bases). Germline V CDR1 and CDR2: SGHAT, FQNNGV. V dropped 9 bases and J dropped 8 bases, with 19 bases sitting between them. This CDR3 is 14 amino acids long.

The CDR3 DNA follows: TGTGCCAGCAGCACGGGGACACTAGGGATTGGGCCCGGGGAGCTGTTTTTT. Translating it yields CASSTGTLGIGPGELFF. V gene TRBV7-8 combines with J gene TRBJ2-2; TRBD1 might be the D (6 bases). The CDR3 covers 17 residues. Trimming shortened V by 5 bases and J by 6 bases, and 22 bases separated the two germline ends. The germline CDR1 and CDR2 sequences are SGHVS and FQNEAQ.

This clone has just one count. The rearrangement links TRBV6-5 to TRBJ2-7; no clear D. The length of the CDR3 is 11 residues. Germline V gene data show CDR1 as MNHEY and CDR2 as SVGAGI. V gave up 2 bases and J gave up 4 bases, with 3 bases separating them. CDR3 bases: TGTGCCAGCAGTTACGCGTACGAGCAGTACTTC. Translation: CASSYAYEQYF.

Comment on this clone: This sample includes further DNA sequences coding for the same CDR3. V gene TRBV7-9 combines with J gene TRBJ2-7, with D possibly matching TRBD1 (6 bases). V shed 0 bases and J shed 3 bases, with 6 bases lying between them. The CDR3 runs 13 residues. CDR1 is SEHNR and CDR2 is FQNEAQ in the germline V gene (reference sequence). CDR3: CASSLAGGYEQYF. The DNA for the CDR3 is TGTGCCAGCAGCTTAGCAGGGGGCTACGAGCAGTACTTC.

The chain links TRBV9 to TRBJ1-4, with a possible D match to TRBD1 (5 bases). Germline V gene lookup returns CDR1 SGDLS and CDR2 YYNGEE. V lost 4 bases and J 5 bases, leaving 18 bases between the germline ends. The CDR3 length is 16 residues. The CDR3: CASSPTGVPANEKLFF. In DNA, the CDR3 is TGTGCCAGCAGCCCCACGGGGGTACCCGCCAATGAAAAACTGTTTTTT. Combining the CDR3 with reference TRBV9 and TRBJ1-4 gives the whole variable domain DSGVTQTPKHLITATGQRVTLRCSPRSGDLSVYWYQQSLDQGLQFLIQYYNGEERAKGNILERFSAQQFPDLHSELNLSSLELGDSALYFCASSPTGVPANEKLFFGSGTQLSVL.

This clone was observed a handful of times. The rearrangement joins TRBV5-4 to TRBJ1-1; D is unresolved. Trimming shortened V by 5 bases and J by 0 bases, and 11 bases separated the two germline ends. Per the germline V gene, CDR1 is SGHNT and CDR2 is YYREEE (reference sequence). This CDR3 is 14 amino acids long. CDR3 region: CASRAGYMNTEAFF. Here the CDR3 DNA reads TGTGCCAGCAGGGCAGGCTACATGAACACTGAAGCTTTCTTT.

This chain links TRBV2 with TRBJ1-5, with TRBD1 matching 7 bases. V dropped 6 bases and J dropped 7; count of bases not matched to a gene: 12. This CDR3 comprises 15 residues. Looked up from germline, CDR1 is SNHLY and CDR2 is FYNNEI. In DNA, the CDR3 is TGTGCCAGCAGGAAAACAGGGGAGAGAAACCAGCCCCAGCATTTT. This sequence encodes CASRKTGERNQPQHF. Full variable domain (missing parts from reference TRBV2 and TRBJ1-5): EPEVTQTPSHQVTQMGQEVILRCVPISNHLYFYWYRQILGQKVEFLVSFYNNEISEKSEIFDDQFSVERPDGSNFTLKIRSTKLEDSAMYFCASRKTGERNQPQHFGDGTRLSIL.

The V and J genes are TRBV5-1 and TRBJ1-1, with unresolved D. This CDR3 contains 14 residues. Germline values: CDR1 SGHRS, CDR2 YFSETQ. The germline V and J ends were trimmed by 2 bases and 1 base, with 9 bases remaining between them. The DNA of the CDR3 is TGCGCCAGCAGCTTTATGGACTCGAACACTGAAGCTTTCTTT. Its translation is CASSFMDSNTEAFF.

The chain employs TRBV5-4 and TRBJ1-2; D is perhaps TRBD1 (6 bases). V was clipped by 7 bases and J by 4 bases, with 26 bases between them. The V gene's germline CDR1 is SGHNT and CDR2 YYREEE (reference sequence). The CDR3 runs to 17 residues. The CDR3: CASFSLRGGGAGYGYTF. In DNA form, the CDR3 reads TGTGCCAGCTTCTCATTAAGGGGCGGGGGGGCAGGCTATGGCTACACCTTC.

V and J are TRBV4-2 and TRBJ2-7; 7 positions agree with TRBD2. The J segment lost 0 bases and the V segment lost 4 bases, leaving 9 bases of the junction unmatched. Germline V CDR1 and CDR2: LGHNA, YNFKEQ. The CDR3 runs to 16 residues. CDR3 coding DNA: TGTGCCAGCAGCCTTCTGGGGGGGGGAAGCTCCTACGAGCAGTACTTC. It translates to CASSLLGGGSSYEQYF.

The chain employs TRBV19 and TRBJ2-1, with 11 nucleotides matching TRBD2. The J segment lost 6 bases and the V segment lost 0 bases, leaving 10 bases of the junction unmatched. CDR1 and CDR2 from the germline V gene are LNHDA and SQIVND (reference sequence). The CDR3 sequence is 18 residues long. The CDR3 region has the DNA TGTGCCAGTAGTATAGAGGGCGAATATAGCGGGGGGGCCAATGAGCAGTTCTTC. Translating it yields CASSIEGEYSGGANEQFF. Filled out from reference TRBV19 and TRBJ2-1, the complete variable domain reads DGGITQSPKYLFRKEGQNVTLSCEQNLNHDAMYWYRQDPGQGLRLIYYSQIVNDFQKGDIAEGYSVSREKKESFPLTVTSAQKNPTAFYLCASSIEGEYSGGANEQFFGPGTRLTVL.